Listed here is a single T cell receptor beta chain. The data were obtained in a study of Ad26.COV2.S vaccination and SARS-CoV-2 variants. Treatment defined: roughly 20 received Ad26.COV2.S at low or high dose, single or two shots; five or six received placebo; per-sample allocation not given. Sampling was done on day 63 after the first vaccine or placebo injection. V lost 0 bases to trimming and J lost 4 bases, with 8 bases between them. Per the germline V gene, CDR1 is MGHRA and CDR2 is YSYEKL. This CDR3 has 14 amino acids. Method: immunoSEQ multiplex PCR; TCRdb's copy keeps in-frame clones and lacks some. The sample yields a few hundred thousand clones, 80% to 90% seen once.

The specimen was peripheral blood, collected in a trial of Ad26.COV2.S vaccine versus placebo. V gene TRBV4-1 combines with J gene TRBJ2-3; D remains ambiguous. The clonotype was recovered from a person between 18 and 59 years old who received the Ad26.COV2.S COVID-19 vaccine or a placebo. CDR3 amino acids: CASSQDPRADTQYF. In nucleotides, the CDR3 is TGCGCCAGCAGCCAAGATCCTCGCGCAGATACGCAGTATTTT.